Shown below are 4 T cell receptor beta chains from a single sample sequenced in a study of CD8+ T cells in alopecia areata. Researchers sorted pooled cutaneous lymph node cells on the basis of CD4, CD8alpha, NKG2D, NKG2ACE and other markers. Reverse transcribed after extraction, RNA yielded cDNA as the sequencing template. The repertoire was sequenced with immunoSEQ multiplex PCR; TCRdb's copy has only in-frame clones and lacks some. Observed in the sample are under 350,000 clones, none of them singletons. Sequenced material: CD4+ T cells sorted from a lymph node. The receptor set was obtained from a C3H/HeJ mouse with alopecia areata. As its MHC haplotype, the strain has H2-k.

In its sample, this clone was seen many times. All gene names here are mouse names. Read data end 4 residues before the CDR3 end; the end is taken from the germline J gene. The sample holds other DNA sequences that translate to the same CDR3. The chain recombines TRBV1 with TRBJ2-5; tentatively, D is TRBD1 (6 bases). The CDR3 runs 13 residues. Germline V gives CDR1 NSQYPW, CDR2 LRSPGD (reference sequence). Partial CDR3 DNA: TGCACCTGCAGTGCAGGGACAGAAGAC. Its translation is CTCSAGTED. The full CDR3 protein reads CTCSAGTEDTQYF.

On this clone: Any gene name here is a mouse gene name. In the same sample, other DNA sequences code for this CDR3. The CDR3 DNA, read in part, is TGTGCCAGCGGGGGGGGACAGGGCAACTATGCT. This codes for CASGGGQGNYA. The CDR3 in full is CASGGGQGNYAEQFF. The V gene is TRBV13-2, the J gene TRBJ2-1; 9 bases fit TRBD1. The read terminates 4 residues before the CDR3 end, so the remaining end is supplied by the germline J gene. Germline assignment: CDR1 NNHNN and CDR2 SYGAGS (reference sequence). The CDR3 runs 15 residues. The V and J ends lost 5 bases and 1 base, in that order; junction bases with no gene match: 4.

Points on this clone: The genes and germline here are from mouse. The read gets to within 4 residues of the CDR3 end, and the germline J gene fills in the rest. This CDR3 is also generated by other DNA sequences in the sample. V and J are TRBV19 and TRBJ1-1; tentatively, D is TRBD1 (5 bases). The germline CDR1 and CDR2 sequences are FNHDT and SITEND (reference sequence). The CDR3 loop spans 14 amino acids. Trimming removed 1 base from V and 1 base from J, with 8 bases in between. CDR3 region: CASSIRQGNTEVFF. Incomplete CDR3 DNA: TGTGCCAGCAGTATAAGGCAGGGGAACACA.

Notes on this clone: Any gene name here is a mouse gene name. The read comes to an end 4 residues before the CDR3 does, leaving the germline J gene to fill in the end. Distinct nucleotide sequences in the sample also encode this CDR3. The chain joins TRBV31 to TRBJ2-1; 10 nucleotides align to TRBD1. There are 14 residues in the CDR3. Germline assignment: CDR1 GKSSPN and CDR2 SITVG. The CDR3 reads CAWSLRTGGAEQFF. CDR3 DNA (partial): TGTGCCTGGAGTCTCCGGACAGGGGGAGCT.